Sequencing of this TCR beta chain was carried out in a study of cytomegalovirus exposure and HLA in healthy donors. Vbeta (60) and Jbeta (13) primers were used in the PCR. The method was immunoSEQ multiplex PCR; TCRdb's version includes in-frame clones alone and lacks a portion of them. The data contain approximately 140,000 clones, around 73% of them seen just once; the ten biggest clones take up around 1.4%. Looked up from germline, CDR1 is LNHDA and CDR2 is SQIVND (reference sequence). This CDR3 contains 16 residues. Between the trimmed V and J ends, which lost 3 bases and 0 bases, there was a span of 13 bases. About this clone: Its antigen is still unknown.

Study findings and constraints: Versus the roughly 670-donor mean, an Asian-associated ancestry cluster reportedly showed fewer N-insertions in a later analysis.

The V and J genes are TRBV19 and TRBJ2-3; possible D gene TRBD2, 6 bases. This TCR was recovered from a woman in her thirties or forties in good health and CMV-seronegative. Sample: PBMCs. Here the CDR3 DNA reads TGTGCCAGTAGTATCCCCCTAGGGACTAGCACAGATACGCAGTATTTT. Translating gives CASSIPLGTSTDTQYF.